One sample yielded the 12 T cell receptor beta chains listed below, sequenced in a study of blood T cell repertoires in COVID-19. Data came from immunoSEQ multiplex PCR; TCRdb stores just in-frame clones and leaves some out. The sample records about 210,000 clones, roughly 87% being singletons. Specimen: PBMCs or T cells enriched from blood (not recorded which). All receptors come from a man between 18 and 35 years old with acute COVID-19.

The J gene is TRBJ1-2, the V gene TRBV30; D unclear. Germline loops: CDR1 GTSNPN, CDR2 SVGIG (reference sequence). The CDR3 runs 13 residues. V lost 3 bases and J lost 5, with 13 bases in between. The CDR3 nucleotides are TGTGCCTGGAGGGCGGCGTCGGGTTATGGCTACACCTTC. Residues: CAWRAASGYGYTF.

This clone appeared a single time. The V gene is TRBV6-5, the J gene TRBJ2-1; TRBD2 might be the D (6 bases). The CDR3 runs 12 residues. V was clipped by 5 bases and J by 6 bases, with 8 bases between them. The germline V gene encodes CDR1 MNHEY and CDR2 SVGAGI. CDR3 loop: CASSPGVNEQFF. The DNA of the CDR3 is TGTGCCAGCAGTCCGGGGGTCAATGAGCAGTTCTTC.

The genes are TRBV5-4 and TRBJ1-2, with 10 bases aligning to TRBD1. CDR3 length: 15 residues. The junction had 7 bases not matched to a gene; V was cut back by 4 bases and J by 4 bases. The V gene's germline CDR1 is SGHNT and CDR2 YYREEE (reference sequence). The CDR3, as DNA: TGTGCCAGCAGCCAGAGACAGGGGGCAGTCTATGGCTACACCTTC. Amino acid sequence: CASSQRQGAVYGYTF.

The chain has TRBV6-5 and TRBJ2-3; D remains unclear. V lost 0 bases and J 0 bases, leaving 10 bases between the germline ends. In germline, CDR1 is MNHEY, CDR2 SVGAGI. The CDR3 length is 16 residues. Here the CDR3 DNA reads TGTGCCAGCAGTTACTCGGTCGGAGAAAGCACAGATACGCAGTATTTT. Protein: CASSYSVGESTDTQYF.

The rearrangement joins TRBV6-1 to TRBJ1-5; the match to TRBD1 covers 7 bases. CDR3 length: 16 residues. Germline CDR1 MNHNS, CDR2 SASEGT. V trimming: 4 bases; J trimming: 2 bases; junction bases outside the gene matches: 8. The chain's CDR3 is CASSVRGELGNQPQHF. The CDR3 DNA reads TGTGCCAGCAGTGTCAGGGGGGAATTAGGCAATCAGCCCCAGCATTTT.

The rearrangement uses TRBV7-9 and TRBJ2-2, with D perhaps TRBD1 (5 bases). The V end lost 6 bases, the J end lost 5 bases, and 22 bases lay between the germline ends. Germline V gene lookup returns CDR1 SEHNR and CDR2 FQNEAQ (reference sequence). The CDR3 is 17 amino acids. The CDR3 DNA reads as TGTGCCAGCAGTCTAAAGGTATGGACACAACCGACCGGGGAGCTGTTTTTT. Protein product: CASSLKVWTQPTGELFF. The full variable domain, rest sourced from reference TRBV7-9 and TRBJ2-2, is DTGVSQNPRHKITKRGQNVTFRCDPISEHNRLYWYRQTLGQGPEFLTYFQNEAQLEKSRLLSDRFSAERPKGSFSTLEIQRTEQGDSAMYLCASSLKVWTQPTGELFFGEGSRLTVL.

The sample holds one count of this clone. V usage is TRBV15 and J usage is TRBJ1-1; maybe TRBD1 (5 bases). The CDR3 is made up of 15 amino acids. Germline CDR1 LNHNV, CDR2 YYDKDF (reference sequence). Trimming shortened V by 0 bases and J by 8 bases, and 16 bases separated the two germline ends. This CDR3 is CATSRDPGLDIEAFF. The CDR3 bases are TGTGCCACCAGCAGAGATCCCGGGTTGGACATAGAAGCTTTCTTT.

CDR3 protein: CASNPGLAGTGELFF. In nucleotides, the CDR3 is TGTGCCAGCAACCCGGGCCTAGCGGGCACCGGGGAGCTGTTTTTT. The chain employs TRBV3-1 (or the pseudogene TRBV3-2) and TRBJ2-2; 8 bases match TRBD2. Germline CDR1 reads LGHDT; CDR2 reads YNNKEL (reference sequence). CDR3 size: 15 residues. Germline trimming cut 7 bases from V and 4 bases from J; bases unmatched to any gene: 8.

The CDR3 DNA reads TGTGCCAGCAGCGTAACGGACACCTTCTACGAGCAGTACTTC. Protein sequence: CASSVTDTFYEQYF. The V gene is TRBV9, the J gene TRBJ2-7; D is possibly TRBD1 (5 bases). CDR1 SGDLS and CDR2 YYNGEE come from the germline V gene. The germline V and J ends were trimmed by 1 base and 3 bases, with 11 bases remaining between them. The CDR3 totals 14 residues.

This clone was counted a single time. V gene TRBV24-1 combines with J gene TRBJ2-4; TRBD1 is a possible D gene (5 bases). CDR1 KGHDR and CDR2 SFDVKD come from the germline V gene. The CDR3 is 14 residues long. V shed 9 bases and J shed 3 bases, with 14 bases lying between them. CDR3 in amino acids: CATADKRVKNIQYF. CDR3 DNA sequence: TGTGCCACCGCGGACAAAAGGGTCAAAAACATTCAGTACTTC.

This clone was counted once. V usage is TRBV5-1 and J usage is TRBJ2-2; D is ambiguous. Germline V gene data show CDR1 as SGHRS and CDR2 as YFSETQ. Trimming took off 5 bases at V and 5 bases at J, with 7 bases between the two ends. The CDR3 loop spans 12 amino acids. The DNA for the CDR3 is TGCGCCAGCAGTAATTTAACCGGGGAGCTGTTTTTT. Translated: CASSNLTGELFF. The complete variable domain, with remaining parts taken from reference TRBV5-1 and TRBJ2-2, reads KAGVTQTPRYLIKTRGQQVTLSCSPISGHRSVSWYQQTPGQGLQFLFEYFSETQRNKGNFPGRFSGRQFSNSRSEMNVSTLELGDSALYLCASSNLTGELFFGEGSRLTVL.

The chain uses TRBV28 and TRBJ1-1, with 8 bases lining up with TRBD1. The CDR3 is 15 amino acids. Germline CDR1 MDHEN, CDR2 SYDVKM. V was pared by 2 bases and J by 1 base, with 3 bases of the junction left unmatched. CDR3 sequence: CASSLTTGANTEAFF. For the CDR3, the DNA is TGTGCCAGCAGTTTAACGACAGGGGCGAACACTGAAGCTTTCTTT.